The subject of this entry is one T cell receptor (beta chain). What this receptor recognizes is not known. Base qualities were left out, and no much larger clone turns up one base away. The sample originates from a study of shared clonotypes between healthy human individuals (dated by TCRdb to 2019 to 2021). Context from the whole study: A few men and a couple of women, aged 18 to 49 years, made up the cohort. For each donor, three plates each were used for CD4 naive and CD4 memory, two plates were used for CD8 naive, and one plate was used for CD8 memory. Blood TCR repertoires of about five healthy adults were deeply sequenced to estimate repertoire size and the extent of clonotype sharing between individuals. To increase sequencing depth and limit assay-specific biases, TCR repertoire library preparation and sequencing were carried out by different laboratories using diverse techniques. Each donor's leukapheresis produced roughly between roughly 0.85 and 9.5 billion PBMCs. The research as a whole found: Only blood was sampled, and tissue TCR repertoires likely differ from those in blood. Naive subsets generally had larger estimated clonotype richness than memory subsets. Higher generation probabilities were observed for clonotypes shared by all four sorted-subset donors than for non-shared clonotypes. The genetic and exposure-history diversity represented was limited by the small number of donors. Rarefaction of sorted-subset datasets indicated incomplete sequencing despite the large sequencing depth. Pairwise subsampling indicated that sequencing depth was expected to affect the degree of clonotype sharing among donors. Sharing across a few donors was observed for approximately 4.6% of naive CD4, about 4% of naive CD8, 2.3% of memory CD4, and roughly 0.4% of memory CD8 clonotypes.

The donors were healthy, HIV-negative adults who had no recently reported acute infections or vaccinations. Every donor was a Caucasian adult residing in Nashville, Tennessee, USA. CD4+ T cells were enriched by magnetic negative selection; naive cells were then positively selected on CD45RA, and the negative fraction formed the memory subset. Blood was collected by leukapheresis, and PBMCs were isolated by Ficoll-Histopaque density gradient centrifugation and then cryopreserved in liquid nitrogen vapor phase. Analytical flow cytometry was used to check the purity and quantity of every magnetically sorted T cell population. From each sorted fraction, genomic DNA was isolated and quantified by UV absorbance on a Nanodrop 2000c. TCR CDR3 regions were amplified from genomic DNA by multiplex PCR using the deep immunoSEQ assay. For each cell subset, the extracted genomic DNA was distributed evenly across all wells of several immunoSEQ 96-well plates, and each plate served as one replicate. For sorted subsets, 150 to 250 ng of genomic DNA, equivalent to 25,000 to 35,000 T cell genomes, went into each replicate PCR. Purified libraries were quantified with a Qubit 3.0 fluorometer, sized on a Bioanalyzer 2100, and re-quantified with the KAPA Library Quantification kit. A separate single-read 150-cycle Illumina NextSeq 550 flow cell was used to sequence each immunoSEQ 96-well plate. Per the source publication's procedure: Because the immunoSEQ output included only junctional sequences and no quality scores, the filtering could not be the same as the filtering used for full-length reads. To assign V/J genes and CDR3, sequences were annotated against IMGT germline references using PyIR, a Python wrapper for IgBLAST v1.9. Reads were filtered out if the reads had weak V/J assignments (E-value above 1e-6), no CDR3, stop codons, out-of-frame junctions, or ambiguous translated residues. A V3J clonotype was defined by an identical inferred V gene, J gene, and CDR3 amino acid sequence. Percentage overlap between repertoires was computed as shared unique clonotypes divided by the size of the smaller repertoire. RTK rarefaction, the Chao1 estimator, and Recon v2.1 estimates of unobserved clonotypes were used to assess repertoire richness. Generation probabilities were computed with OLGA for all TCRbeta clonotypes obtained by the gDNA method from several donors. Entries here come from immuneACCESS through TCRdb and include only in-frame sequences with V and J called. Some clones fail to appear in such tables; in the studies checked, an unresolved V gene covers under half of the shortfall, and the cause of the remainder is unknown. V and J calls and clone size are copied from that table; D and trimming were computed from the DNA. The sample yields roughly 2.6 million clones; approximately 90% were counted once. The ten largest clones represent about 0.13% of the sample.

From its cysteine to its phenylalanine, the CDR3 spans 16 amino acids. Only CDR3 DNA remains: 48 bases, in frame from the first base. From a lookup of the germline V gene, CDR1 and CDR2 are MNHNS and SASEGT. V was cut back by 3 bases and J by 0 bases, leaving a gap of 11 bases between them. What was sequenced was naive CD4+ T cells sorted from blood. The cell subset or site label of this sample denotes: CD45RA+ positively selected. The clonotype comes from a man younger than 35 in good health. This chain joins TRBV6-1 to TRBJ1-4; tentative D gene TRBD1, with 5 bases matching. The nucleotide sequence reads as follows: TGTGCCAGCAGTGAGAGACAGACCGCAACTAATGAAAAACTGTTTTTT. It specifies CASSERQTATNEKLFF.